This T cell receptor (beta chain) was sequenced for a study of cytomegalovirus exposure and HLA in healthy donors (dated by TCRdb to the late 2010s). Notes on the research overall: In an earlier analysis of around 540 of the donors, less than 350 Gb of sequence data and some 100 million unique TCR beta sequences from roughly 200 million T cells were reported. Roughly 300 gigabases of sequencing data and around 80 million unique TCR sequences made up an early release that covered several hundred HLA-typed donors. Of the 300 to 500 genotyped donors, less than 90% were placed in the genetic ancestry cluster associated with self-reported Caucasian donors. The study was designed to test whether signatures of past pathogen exposure could be identified by cataloging public T cell receptors. The T cell repertoires of around 730 subjects were profiled by immunosequencing and related to cytomegalovirus serostatus. Along with the approximately 700-subject first cohort, a separate validation cohort of 120 different subjects was used. To predict cytomegalovirus infection status, the study brought together high-throughput TCR immunosequencing, statistical association of individual TCRs with disease status, and machine learning. A later analysis re-analyzed previously published TCR beta repertoires from 666 donors and added high-resolution HLA genotyping to study TCR occurrence patterns. In the later analysis, no new phenotypic data were used to find candidate immune exposures; instead, reliance was placed on TCR beta sequences and their occurrence across donors. An earlier analysis of approximately 500 of the donors applied high-throughput TCR beta sequencing to assess whether each TCR beta V gene segment acted as functional or pseudogenic. Alongside the repertoire data, information on donor age, sex, ethnicity and CMV serostatus was compiled. In a later genetic analysis, genome-wide SNP genotypes for about three fifths of the roughly 670 donors were used, and that subset was treated as a discovery cohort. All discovery cohort repertoires had been generated on a single sequencing platform. HLA typing covered class I and class II loci at four-digit resolution. Typing coverage varied by locus: roughly 629-630 donors for A, B, C, DRB1 and DQB1; 522 for DQA1; 600 to 610 for DPA1; 400 to 480 for DPB1. A few DR-DQ haplotypes were treated as single units for association and clustering because of strong linkage in the cohort. Across 398 genotyped donors of the cohort, an average of roughly 200,000 unique TCR beta nucleotide sequences per donor were sequenced, and roughly 17% of those sequences were non-productive.

General study outcomes and caveats: A further reported finding was that TCR beta sequences accurately predicted the HLA-A and HLA-B alleles for most subjects in the first cohort. A few of the identified cytomegalovirus-associated TCR beta chains were confirmed in vitro to be specific for cytomegalovirus antigens. Compared with the roughly 700-donor mean, donors in an Asian-associated ancestry cluster had fewer N-insertions in productive TCRs, according to a later genetic analysis. Specific HLA alleles were associated with 18,000 or so TCR beta sequences at a false discovery rate of 0.05 in a later analysis. Several of the top co-occurrence clusters appeared to be linked to parvovirus B19, influenza, CMV and Epstein-Barr virus, according to a later analysis. In a later analysis, TCR association rates were found to vary across HLA loci, with the most associated TCRs seen for DRB1 alleles and the fewest for HLA-C alleles. The sequencing pipeline was judged likely to have produced a cluster of highly shared sequence variants as a technical artifact. The 87-base-pair reads could not distinguish some IMGT-functional V segments, including TRBV6-2 and TRBV6-3, so those segments were excluded. Most CMV-associated TCR beta chains appeared to be HLA-restricted in a later analysis, and the HLA associations seemed to be driven largely by CMV exposure. Correlated functional status among segregating V segments might be attributable to linkage disequilibrium, but an unknown experimental factor could not be ruled out. Because counts were too low, roughly 16 rarely observed V segments, including chromosome 9 orphons, were left out of the earlier analysis of a few hundred of the donors. For the cohort, immune exposure information was limited to CMV serostatus. Broadly in line with IMGT annotations, most TCR beta V segments showed up in productive rearrangements about 87% or about 30% of the time in an earlier analysis of some 590 of the donors. This cohort had only TCR beta chains sequenced, and the lack of alpha or paired-chain data limited which features could be detected. The classifier was reported to diagnose cytomegalovirus status with high specificity and sensitivity in both the original cohort and the validation cohort. In a later genetic analysis, a missense DCLRE1C variant was associated with V-gene and J-gene trimming of TCR beta chains, and the association was replicated in an independent cohort. The study gave a list of some 150 TCR beta chains associated with cytomegalovirus. While some public TCRs were present in many individuals, most TCR sequences turned up only very rarely across donors. When HLA alleles, especially DR and DQ, strongly co-occurred, TCR associations were difficult to assign to individual alleles. In a later analysis, HLA-associated TCR beta chains showed more clonal expansion and lower generation probabilities than non-associated chains that were equally common. It was suggested by the authors that the approach could potentially be generalized to other disease states and immunological phenotypes. HLA typing was unavailable for some donors at each locus, so association tests used only the typed subset. The presence/absence analyses assumed that sequencing depth was roughly uniform across donors, and that assumption may not be true.

Inclusive of the bounding cysteine and phenylalanine, the CDR3 is 11 residues long. Just the 33-base CDR3 DNA is kept, in frame starting at base 1. V and J are truncated by 7 bases and 3 bases respectively, leaving an intervening sequence of 6 bases. The germline V gene supplies CDR1 MDHEN and CDR2 SYDVKM. Library prep was done by the immunoSEQ multiplex PCR assay. For the multiplex PCR, a mixture combining 60 forward primers for TCR Vbeta segments and 13 reverse primers for TCR Jbeta segments was used. Amplification of the CDR3 region of rearranged TCR beta genes was performed with a multiplex PCR assay on genomic DNA. Amplified TCR beta libraries were sequenced as 87-base-pair reads on the Illumina HiSeq System. On the authors' methods: Across the 666 repertoires, a later analysis counted roughly 77 million unique TCR beta chains, approximately 10 million of which were shared by at least two donors. Raw reads were error-corrected and collapsed into unique sequences with a nearest-neighbor algorithm that merged closely related sequences to remove PCR and sequencing errors. To assign V, D and J gene segments, CDR3 sequences were aligned to IMGT reference sequences. For a sequence to be retained, a match of at least six nucleotides to both a V gene segment and a J gene segment was required. A rearrangement was called productive if the CDR3 had no stop codons and remained in frame with V and J, and every other rearrangement was called non-productive. CDR3 was defined according to IMGT convention as the region running from the second conserved V-encoded cysteine to the conserved J-encoded phenylalanine. The earlier analysis of 587 of the donors excluded sequences that lacked an unambiguous match to a single V gene segment. In an earlier analysis of approximately 590 of the donors, a V segment was called functional when productive rearrangements were above 56.7%, and segregating when the standard deviation between donors exceeded 5%. A statistical classification framework was developed to diagnose cytomegalovirus status using the catalog of TCR beta chain sequences. V and J gene assignment, in a later analysis, came from comparing TCR nucleotide sequences with IMGT/GENE-DB human TR gene sequences. Using the TCRdist pipeline, a later analysis assigned CDR3 sequences along with most-parsimonious VDJ recombination scenarios. In a later analysis, each TCR beta chain was defined by its CDR3 amino acid sequence together with its V-gene family, and reads without a unique V-gene family were excluded. A later analysis removed several hundred highly shared, low-generation-probability nucleotide sequences to deal with suspected cross-contamination and a sequencing artifact. In a later analysis, a clonal expansion index for each public chain was calculated from normalized within-repertoire ranks of inferred template counts. A later analysis computed generation probabilities with a VDJ recombination model fitted to out-of-frame rearrangements, and checked the results against IGoR. In a later analysis, TCR-TCR, TCR-HLA and TCR-CMV co-occurrence was scored with hypergeometric tests, and a repertoire-size bias correction was applied to TCR pairs. In a later analysis, false discovery rates were estimated by permuting HLA or CMV assignments 20 times. In a later analysis, co-occurring TCRs were grouped with DBSCAN, and TCRdist sequence similarity was added when clustering was performed within HLA-allele-positive subsets. Repertoires with fewer than 30,000 or more than 120,000 public chains, plus five repertoires with anomalous nucleotide sharing, were excluded from co-occurrence clustering. In TCRdb, the immuneACCESS table is reduced to in-frame sequences with V and J assigned. These tables do not hold every clone; where another copy was compared, an unresolved V gene accounts for under half, and the others remain unexplained. The V and J calls and clone size were taken over from that table, and D and trimming were inferred from the DNA. The sample contains over 80,000 clones, 82% of them found a single time. The ten largest clonotypes hold around 3.7% of the sample.

The cohort consisted of some 730 healthy bone marrow donors. Cohort members were all nominally healthy when sampled, although unrecorded immune exposures were likely present. The donor tested CMV seropositive, placing the donor among the approximately 290 seropositive members of the cohort. A peripheral blood sample was collected from each donor, and TCR beta sequencing was performed on peripheral blood mononuclear cells. The Qiagen DNeasy Blood Extraction Kit was used to extract genomic DNA from the blood cell samples. A few counts support this clone. The target of this receptor is not known. The sample holds no much larger clone one base away, and base qualities are not on file.

The sequence links TRBV28 to TRBJ1-1; the D gene is unclear. The sequenced material came from PBMCs. The receptor was derived from a young man in good health and CMV-seropositive. Here is the DNA: TGTGCCAGCATACAGTACACTGAAGCTTTCTTT. Its coded protein is CASIQYTEAFF.